This T cell receptor beta chain appears in the sequencing data of a study of cytomegalovirus exposure and HLA in healthy donors. Regarding this clone: Its antigen is not known.

CDR3 size: 19 residues. The germline gives CDR1 WSHSY, CDR2 SAAADI. V was trimmed by 8 bases and J by 4 bases, leaving 30 bases between them. Overall study findings and caveats: In an earlier analysis, about 90% or about 30%: the productive usage of most TCR beta V segments. Most subjects' HLA-A and HLA-B alleles were reportedly predicted from TCR beta sequences. Indistinguishability led to the exclusion of some V segments, TRBV6-2 and TRBV6-3 included. The study found most TCR sequences rare, yet found some public TCRs in many donors.

The PCR ran on 60 Vbeta and 13 Jbeta primers. Measured with immunoSEQ multiplex PCR; TCRdb has only the in-frame clones, and not every one. Among 100,000 to 150,000 clones listed, approximately 79% were seen once. The clonotype originates from a man aged 25 to 40 in good health and CMV-seronegative. V gene TRBV10-2 combines with J gene TRBJ2-4; possibly TRBD1 for D (6 bases). The sequencing input was PBMCs. The DNA of the CDR3 is TGCGCCAGCGGCTTCCGAACCGAGACAGGTTTGAGAACGAAAAACATTCAGTACTTC. This encodes CASGFRTETGLRTKNIQYF.